The sequence of this T cell receptor beta chain was determined in a study of T cell responses to AZD1222 COVID-19 vaccine (TCRdb year 2021). Study-wide context: Because spike-specific TCR depth and breadth did not differ between the two schedules, AZD1222 recipients who got a second dose at roughly 4 weeks were pooled with those who got a second dose at roughly 12 weeks. TCR sequencing was performed for 233 trial participants, of whom around 200 were given two doses of AZD1222 and approximately 25 were given two doses of MenACWY control vaccine. Trial participants were enrolled by age into subgroups of 18-55, 56-69 and 70-plus years, and roughly 150, 30 and 60 TCR-sequenced participants, respectively, were included in these subgroups.

The CDR3 regions of human TCRbeta chains were subjected to immunosequencing. The authors' pipeline ran thus. TCRs in the repertoires were compared against a reference library of SARS-CoV-2-specific TCRs that had been generated with the MIRA antigen-specificity platform. Breadth was defined as the fraction of unique TCRs that were SARS-CoV-2-associated, and depth was defined as the fraction of total T cells that were SARS-CoV-2-associated. Each spike-specific TCR was assigned to its reactive spike region and to a CD4 or CD8 class using the MIRA data. Log10-transformed breadth and depth values were compared by one-way ANOVA with Sidak's multiple comparisons tests. The source is immuneACCESS, and TCRdb retained only in-frame sequences with V and J called. Part of the clones is not carried over; for the studies checked, unresolved V genes explain less than half of this, and the remainder is unexplained. The V and J calls and the clone size are those of that table, but D and trimming were determined from the DNA. The table for this sample lists roughly 150,000 clones; 91% of them were counted only once. Roughly 4.7% of the sample lies in the top ten.

What this sample's time point label stands for: baseline before first vaccination. Vaccinee samples came from UK trials COV001 and COV002, including a single-blind randomized controlled phase 2/3 trial of AZD1222 (ChAdOx1 nCoV-19) in healthy adults. For TCRbeta chain sequencing, PBMC samples were collected from trial participants at day 0 and at day 28 after the second dose. The paper as a whole reports these results and caveats: Because no day 14 peak-response samples were available, the repertoires could be characterized only after the peak T cell response. Most participants were white British and females outnumbered males, and the authors suggested that clonal diversity may have been underestimated. Reportedly, close to half of the unique spike-specific TCRs recognized epitopes lying outside the regions that are mutated in the B.1.351 and B.1.1.7 variants. The vaccine-associated CD4 TCRs covered the entire spike protein, and the dominant responses fell in regions 160-218 and 743-854. Conclusions about previously exposed vaccinees are limited because only a handful of AZD1222 recipients were SARS-CoV-2 seropositive at baseline. A significant rise in spike-specific TCR breadth and depth was observed after two AZD1222 doses relative to day 0 and relative to MenACWY recipients. In the small 56-69-year group, the increase in depth fell short of significance, most likely because of low power.

About this clone itself: Its antigen remains undetermined. Nothing much larger sits one base from this clone, and base qualities are not available.

V is pared back by 3 bases and J by 0 bases, with 13 bases lying between the germline termini. Counted from cysteine to phenylalanine, this CDR3 has 16 amino acids. The sequence is cut down to CDR3 DNA, 48 bases in frame from base 1. CDR1 SGHNT and CDR2 YYREEE are derived from the germline V gene (reference sequence). The TCR comes from an adult in good health. The sequenced sample was peripheral blood, obtained on day 0 of AZD1222 vaccination. The chain couples TRBV5-4 to TRBJ2-4, with no D gene named confidently. The nucleotide sequence is given as TGTGCCAGCAGCTCCACCAGGATGGGAGCCAAAAACATTCAGTACTTC. This gives the protein CASSSTRMGAKNIQYF.